This TCR beta chain was sequenced for a study of identical twins. Study-wide findings and caveats: For monozygotic twins, models underestimated out-of-frame TCR alpha sharing.

About this clonotype itself: The antigen remains unidentified.

The CDR3 covers 14 residues. CDR1 is LNHNV, CDR2 YYDKDF, per germline (reference sequence). V was clipped by 0 bases and J by 9 bases, with 12 bases between them. Through template switching, a universal primer site was introduced, and the cDNA contained unique molecular identifiers. TCRdb re-analysed the 5' RACE reads in MiXCR, keeping a single row per CDR3 protein. The sample lists fewer than 450,000 distinct CDR3 sequences, 9% occurring once. The origin of this receptor is a woman in her forties or fifties in good health. The chain is built from TRBV15 and TRBJ2-1, with a tentative D call TRBD2 (6 bases). Sample: naive T cells sorted from blood. DNA of the CDR3: TGTGCCACCAGCAGAGATCGGAGGGCCGGTGAGCAGTTCTTC. Residues: CATSRDRRAGEQFF.